This T cell receptor beta chain was identified during a study of blood T cell repertoires in COVID-19. Data came from immunoSEQ multiplex PCR; TCRdb stores just in-frame clones and leaves some out. The table shows around 150,000 clones, with 82% occurring only once. Seattle's enrolled individuals joined amid active infection and were then monitored longitudinally. This CDR3 is built from 15 residues. CDR1 is SGHTA, CDR2 FQGNSA, per germline. Unmatched junction bases numbered 9, after V lost 5 bases and J lost 6 bases. A single count supports this clone. The sample consisted of peripheral blood. The origin of this receptor is a middle-aged woman with COVID-19, enrolled during active disease. The chain couples TRBV7-2 to TRBJ2-4; 8 bases are a match to TRBD1. CDR3 amino acids: CASSPGQGAGNIQYF. The DNA of the CDR3 is TGTGCCAGCAGCCCCGGACAGGGCGCTGGAAACATTCAGTACTTC.